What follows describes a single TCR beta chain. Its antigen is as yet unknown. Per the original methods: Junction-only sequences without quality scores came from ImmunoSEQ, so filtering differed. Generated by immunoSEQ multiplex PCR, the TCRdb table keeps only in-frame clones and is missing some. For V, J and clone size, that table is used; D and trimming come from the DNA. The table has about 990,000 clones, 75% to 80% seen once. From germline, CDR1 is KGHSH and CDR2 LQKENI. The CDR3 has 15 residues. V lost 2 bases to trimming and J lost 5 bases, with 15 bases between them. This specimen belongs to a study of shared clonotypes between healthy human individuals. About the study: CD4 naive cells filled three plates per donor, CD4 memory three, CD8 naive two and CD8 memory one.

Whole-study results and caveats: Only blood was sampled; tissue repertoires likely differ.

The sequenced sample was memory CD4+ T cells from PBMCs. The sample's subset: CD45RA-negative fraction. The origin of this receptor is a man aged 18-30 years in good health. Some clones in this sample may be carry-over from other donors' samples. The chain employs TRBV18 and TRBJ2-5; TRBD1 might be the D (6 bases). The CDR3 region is CASSPIQGRGETQYF. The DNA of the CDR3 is TGTGCCAGCTCACCAATCCAGGGGCGCGGTGAGACCCAGTACTTC.